One sample yielded the 30 T cell receptor beta chains listed below, sequenced in a study of control samples from healthy donors and cancer patients (dated by TCRdb to the early 2020s). The library was prepared using the immunoSEQ multiplex PCR assay. TCRdb retrieved this table from immuneACCESS and kept in-frame rearrangements only. Not all clones are present; in checked studies, unresolved V genes account for under half, and no reason is known for the remainder. The sample table holds about 130,000 clones, of which more than 90% were seen once. Of the sample, around 5.8% is held by the ten largest clones. The specimen was blood. These receptors were taken from a man younger than 30 in good health.

CDR3 residues: CASSNLAGGYTDTQYF. The CDR3 DNA reads as TGTGCCAGCAGTAACCTAGCGGGGGGCTACACAGATACGCAGTATTTT. The chain uses TRBV3-1 (or the pseudogene TRBV3-2) and TRBJ2-3, with 11 bases fitting TRBD2. Trimming removed 6 bases from V and 2 bases from J; junction bases left unmatched: 7. Germline CDR1 LGHDT, CDR2 YNNKEL (reference sequence). CDR3 length equals 16 residues.

This rearrangement joins TRBV18 to TRBJ1-4; 7 nucleotides align to TRBD1. Unmatched junction bases numbered 6, after V lost 0 bases and J lost 8 bases. The CDR3 contains 15 residues. Germline CDR1 and CDR2: KGHSH and LQKENI. CDR3 nucleotides: TGTGCCAGCTCACCACCGCGGAGGGGGCAGGAAAAACTGTTTTTT. It translates to CASSPPRRGQEKLFF. The variable domain in full, completed from reference TRBV18 and TRBJ1-4, reads NAGVMQNPRHLVRRRGQEARLRCSPMKGHSHVYWYRQLPEEGLKFMVYLQKENIIDESGMPKERFSAEFPKEGPSILRIQQVVRGDSAAYFCASSPPRRGQEKLFFGSGTQLSVL.

CDR3 coding DNA: TGCGCCAGCAGACAGGGGTGGGGTAGAACCCAGTACTTC. This codes for CASRQGWGRTQYF. This chain joins TRBV5-1 and TRBJ2-5, with 7 bases matching TRBD1. Germline values: CDR1 SGHRS, CDR2 YFSETQ. The CDR3 extends over 13 amino acids. V was clipped by 5 bases and J by 8 bases; unmatched bases: 9. Looking up the rest from reference TRBV5-1 and TRBJ2-5 gives the full variable domain: KAGVTQTPRYLIKTRGQQVTLSCSPISGHRSVSWYQQTPGQGLQFLFEYFSETQRNKGNFPGRFSGRQFSNSRSEMNVSTLELGDSALYLCASRQGWGRTQYFGPGTRLLVL.

This clone showed up just a few times. This rearrangement joins TRBV19 to TRBJ1-1, with 8 bases identical to TRBD1. The CDR3 has 12 residues. Per the germline V gene, CDR1 is LNHDA and CDR2 is SQIVND (reference sequence). V shed 8 bases and J 2 bases; nucleotides not matched to a gene: 1. CDR3 DNA: TGTGCCAGTGGACAGGGAAACACTGAAGCTTTCTTT. This codes for CASGQGNTEAFF.

This chain uses TRBV9 with TRBJ2-1; TRBD2 matches at 8 bases. J gave up 8 bases and V 0 bases, and 10 bases lay outside the gene matches. Germline-derived CDR1 and CDR2 are SGDLS and YYNGEE. The CDR3 runs 16 residues. The CDR3 DNA reads TGTGCCAGCAGCGTAGGCGGGGGGCCCCCAGGCGATGAGCAGTTCTTC. Protein sequence: CASSVGGGPPGDEQFF.

The chain has TRBV23-1 and TRBJ1-5; D is undetermined. TRBV23-1 is recorded as an ORF, its role being uncertain. V dropped 1 base and J dropped 0 bases, with 7 bases sitting between them. The CDR3 is 15 amino acids. The CDR3 nucleotides are TGCGCCAGCAGTCAATATGGAGCTAGCAATCAGCCCCAGCATTTT. Its protein is CASSQYGASNQPQHF.

CDR3 sequence reads: CASGLDSNEKLFF. The CDR3, as DNA: TGTGCCAGCGGTTTGGATTCCAATGAAAAACTGTTTTTT. V gene TRBV7-6 combines with J gene TRBJ1-4; D ambiguous. This CDR3 spans 13 amino acids. Trimming took off 8 bases at V and 5 bases at J, with 12 bases between the two ends. From germline, CDR1 is SGHVS and CDR2 FNYEAQ.

The chain has TRBV15 and TRBJ2-3; 10 bases agree with TRBD1. CDR1 LNHNV and CDR2 YYDKDF come from the germline V gene (reference sequence). CDR3 size: 13 residues. V trimming: 8 bases; J trimming: 1 base; junction bases outside the gene matches: 0. CDR3 residues: CATGTGGTDTQYF. The CDR3 DNA follows: TGTGCCACCGGGACAGGGGGCACAGATACGCAGTATTTT.

This rearrangement joins TRBV12-3 or TRBV12-4 to TRBJ2-7; D unclear. There are 10 residues in the CDR3. Deletions cut 6 bases from V and 9 bases from J, with 9 bases between. CDR3 nucleotide sequence: TGTGCCAGCAGGCTTAGAGGGCAGTACTTC. Its translation is CASRLRGQYF.

This chain uses TRBV29-1 with TRBJ2-5, with D possibly TRBD1 on 5 matching bases. Germline V gene lookup returns CDR1 SQVTM and CDR2 ANQGSEA. The CDR3 extends over 15 amino acids. V was shortened by 3 bases and J by 3 bases, with 17 bases between the two germline ends. This CDR3 is CSVDLMGRIEETQYF. The CDR3 DNA is TGCAGCGTTGATTTGATGGGGCGGATCGAAGAGACCCAGTACTTC.

The chain uses TRBV11-2 and TRBJ2-2; perhaps TRBD2 as D (6 bases). V gave up 5 bases and J gave up 0 bases, with 16 bases separating them. Germline V gene data show CDR1 as SGHAT and CDR2 as FQNNGV. CDR3 length: 17 residues. The CDR3 reads CASSRSGGDANTGELFF. The CDR3 bases are TGTGCCAGCAGCCGCAGCGGCGGGGATGCGAACACCGGGGAGCTGTTTTTT.

This clone turned up a few times. The chain carries TRBV5-4 and TRBJ2-1, with a weak D call TRBD1 (5 bases). CDR1 and CDR2 from the germline V gene are SGHNT and YYREEE (reference sequence). This CDR3 has 16 residues. The V gene lost 4 bases and the J gene lost 2 bases, with 16 bases spanning the gap. In DNA form, the CDR3 reads TGTGCCAGCAGCCCGACTGGGGCGGCGACCTACAATGAGCAGTTCTTC. It translates to CASSPTGAATYNEQFF.

The rearrangement links TRBV21-1 to TRBJ2-2; the table's TRBD2 call for D was not verified on the DNA. TRBV21-1 is annotated as a pseudogene. This CDR3 has 16 amino acids. This chain's CDR3 is CASSKIGDTNTGELFF. The CDR3 nucleotides are TGTGCCAGCAGCAAAATTGGAGATACGAACACCGGGGAGCTGTTTTTT.

The chain couples TRBV4-2 to TRBJ2-7; D not resolved. Germline V gene lookup returns CDR1 LGHNA and CDR2 YNFKEQ. Deletions cut 0 bases from V and 2 bases from J, with 11 bases between. The CDR3 contains 15 residues. The CDR3 DNA reads as TGTGCCAGCAGCCAAGATTTGATGGGTCCCTACGAGCAGTACTTC. Translation gives CASSQDLMGPYEQYF.

V is TRBV11-3 and J is TRBJ2-1, with a tentative D call TRBD1 (5 bases). The CDR3 runs 14 residues. Germline-derived CDR1 and CDR2 are SGHNT and YENEEA. V shed 3 bases and J shed 4 bases, with 10 bases lying between them. CDR3 loop: CASSLKGAYNEQFF. CDR3 in DNA: TGTGCCAGCAGCTTGAAAGGGGCTTACAATGAGCAGTTCTTC.

The V gene is TRBV19, the J gene TRBJ1-1; no clear D gene. V was pared by 6 bases and J by 4 bases, with 18 bases between. This CDR3 has 15 amino acids. The germline gives CDR1 LNHDA, CDR2 SQIVND (reference sequence). The CDR3 spells CASSPGQASSTEAFF. The DNA of the CDR3 is TGTGCCAGTAGCCCGGGCCAGGCGTCGAGCACTGAAGCTTTCTTT.

This sequence joins TRBV11-2 and TRBJ1-3, with D possibly matching TRBD1 (5 bases). Trimming removed 5 bases at V and 0 bases at J, with 14 bases between. There are 16 residues in the CDR3. Germline V gives CDR1 SGHAT, CDR2 FQNNGV. The CDR3 bases are TGTGCCAGCAGCATCACCGGGACGTACTCTGGAAACACCATATATTTT. As protein: CASSITGTYSGNTIYF.

This chain connects TRBV6-6 to TRBJ2-2, with a weak D call TRBD1 (5 bases). V lost 4 bases and J 1 base, leaving 7 bases between the germline ends. Per germline, CDR1 MNHNY and CDR2 SVGAGI (reference sequence). The CDR3 is made up of 14 amino acids. In DNA form, the CDR3 reads TGTGCCAGCAGTTTTACAGGGAACACCGGGGAGCTGTTTTTT. Encoded protein: CASSFTGNTGELFF.

The chain has TRBV14 and TRBJ2-7, with 7 bases that match TRBD1. From germline, CDR1 is SGHDN and CDR2 FVKESK. There are 13 residues in the CDR3. The V gene end was trimmed by 1 base and the J gene end by 6 bases; junction bases not matched to a gene: 3. CDR3 residues: CASSQGDRFEQYF. The DNA for the CDR3 is TGTGCCAGCAGCCAAGGGGACAGATTCGAGCAGTACTTC.

The chain joins TRBV6-1 to TRBJ1-6; D is ambiguous. V gave up 0 bases and J gave up 8 bases, with 5 bases separating them. The CDR3 runs 13 residues. In germline, CDR1 is MNHNS, CDR2 SASEGT. The CDR3 region has the DNA TGTGCCAGCAGTGAAGCTCTCTATTCACCCCTCCACTTT. It yields the protein CASSEALYSPLHF.

This chain connects TRBV7-2 to TRBJ1-2; 7 nucleotides align to TRBD1. With 5 bases clipped from V and 7 bases from J, the junction kept 13 bases outside the gene matches. Germline CDR1 and CDR2: SGHTA and FQGNSA. This CDR3 spans 15 amino acids. The CDR3 sequence is CASSRRTQGVGGYTF. CDR3 in DNA: TGTGCCAGCAGCCGTAGAACCCAGGGGGTGGGTGGCTACACCTTC. The variable domain in full, with the rest retrieved from reference TRBV7-2 and TRBJ1-2, is GAGVSQSPSNKVTEKGKDVELRCDPISGHTALYWYRQSLGQGLEFLIYFQGNSAPDKSGLPSDRFSAERTGGSVSTLTIQRTQQEDSAVYLCASSRRTQGVGGYTFGSGTRLTVV.

The rearrangement joins TRBV23-1 to TRBJ1-4, with D possibly being TRBD1 (5 bases). TRBV23-1 is an ORF; its function is uncertain. Trimming removed 6 bases at V and 8 bases at J, with 22 bases between. The length of the CDR3 is 16 residues. CDR3 DNA: TGCGCCAGCAGCCGTTTACATCAGGGTGGATACGAAAAACTGTTTTTT. Its protein is CASSRLHQGGYEKLFF.

The chain couples TRBV18 to TRBJ1-2; D is uncertain. Trimming shortened V by 0 bases and J by 4 bases, and 9 bases separated the two germline ends. Germline V CDR1 and CDR2: KGHSH, LQKENI. There are 14 residues in the CDR3. The CDR3 region is CASSPPKGAYGYTF. For the CDR3, the DNA is TGTGCCAGCTCACCACCGAAAGGTGCCTATGGCTACACCTTC. The entire variable domain, with the rest obtained from reference TRBV18 and TRBJ1-2, is as follows: NAGVMQNPRHLVRRRGQEARLRCSPMKGHSHVYWYRQLPEEGLKFMVYLQKENIIDESGMPKERFSAEFPKEGPSILRIQQVVRGDSAAYFCASSPPKGAYGYTFGSGTRLTVV.

The J gene is TRBJ1-5, the V gene TRBV6-1, with unresolved D. From germline, CDR1 is MNHNS and CDR2 SASEGT. CDR3 length equals 16 residues. V lost 2 bases, J lost 6 bases, and 17 bases lay in between. CDR3 sequence: CASSEYSRGPSQPQHF. Here the CDR3 DNA reads TGTGCCAGCAGTGAATATTCCCGGGGTCCTTCTCAGCCCCAGCATTTT.

The CDR3 sequence is CASSGRLRPDTQYF. DNA for the CDR3: TGTGCCAGCAGCGGGAGACTGCGGCCAGATACGCAGTATTTT. This chain joins TRBV9 and TRBJ2-3; D is undetermined. The CDR3 sequence is 14 residues long. Looked up from germline, CDR1 is SGDLS and CDR2 is YYNGEE. V lost 3 bases and J lost 4, with 12 bases in between.

The rearrangement joins TRBV11-3 to TRBJ1-4; D unclear. Germline V gene data show CDR1 as SGHNT and CDR2 as YENEEA. V shed 6 bases and J shed 7 bases, with 12 bases lying between them. CDR3 length: 13 amino acids. The CDR3 DNA reads as TGTGCCAGCAGAAAAGAGGTTGGTGAAAAACTGTTTTTT. Protein: CASRKEVGEKLFF.

The chain combines TRBV5-6 with TRBJ1-2; no reliable D call. The CDR3 extends over 13 amino acids. V was pared by 4 bases and J by 3 bases, with 10 bases between. CDR1 is SGHDT and CDR2 is YYEEEE in the germline V gene. CDR3 protein: CASSPPGYYGYTF. CDR3 coding DNA: TGTGCCAGCAGCCCCCCTGGGTACTATGGCTACACCTTC.

V gene TRBV2 combines with J gene TRBJ1-2; 10 bases agree with TRBD1. The CDR3 totals 15 residues. The ends lost 5 bases at V and 3 bases at J; junction bases unmatched: 6. Germline lookup yields CDR1 SNHLY and CDR2 FYNNEI. Here the CDR3 reads CASSYGQGGYYGYTF. The CDR3, as DNA: TGTGCCAGCAGTTATGGACAGGGGGGTTACTATGGCTACACCTTC.

The J gene is TRBJ1-1, the V gene TRBV19; D remains ambiguous. Germline lookup yields CDR1 LNHDA and CDR2 SQIVND (reference sequence). CDR3 length equals 11 residues. Trimming took 7 bases from V and 11 from J, leaving 14 bases between them. CDR3: CASIQALVAFF. The CDR3 nucleotides are TGTGCCAGTATTCAGGCATTGGTGGCTTTCTTT. Full variable domain (remainder filled in from reference TRBV19 and TRBJ1-1): DGGITQSPKYLFRKEGQNVTLSCEQNLNHDAMYWYRQDPGQGLRLIYYSQIVNDFQKGDIAEGYSVSREKKESFPLTVTSAQKNPTAFYLCASIQALVAFFGQGTRLTVV.

The J gene is TRBJ2-7, the V gene TRBV11-2; the D is unclear. In germline, CDR1 is SGHAT, CDR2 FQNNGV. With 4 bases removed from V and 3 bases from J, the gap between germline ends came to 16 bases. This CDR3 has 15 amino acids. CDR3 nucleotide sequence: TGTGCCAGCAGCTCCATCCGGGTTGCCTACTACGAGCAGTACTTC. It encodes CASSSIRVAYYEQYF. Using reference TRBV11-2 and TRBJ2-7 for the parts outside the CDR3, the full variable domain is EAGVAQSPRYKIIEKRQSVAFWCNPISGHATLYWYQQILGQGPKLLIQFQNNGVVDDSQLPKDRFSAERLKGVDSTLKIQPAKLEDSAVYLCASSSIRVAYYEQYFGPGTRLTVT.